Below, one TCR beta chain is given with its context. This clone's antigen is unknown. Base qualities are not at hand, and no much larger clone is one base apart. These data originate in a study of cytomegalovirus exposure and HLA in healthy donors (dated by TCRdb to 2017 to 2019). Turning to the overall study: According to a later analysis, one platform produced both the roughly 110 validation repertoires and the 670 or so repertoires of the first cohort. The study aimed to test whether signatures of past pathogen exposure could be identified by cataloging public T cell receptors. Besides the first cohort of approximately 710 subjects, a separate validation cohort made up of 120 different subjects was used. The study combined high-throughput TCR immunosequencing, statistical association of individual TCRs with disease status, and machine learning to predict cytomegalovirus infection status.

Broader findings and caveats from the paper: Subsequent analysis determined that TCRs grouped into clusters in the first cohort also showed a tendency toward co-occurrence across the 120 or so validation repertoires, and 85% to 95% of cluster scores exceeded 0. Most TCR sequences were seen in very few donors, while some public TCRs were found in many individuals. According to the authors, the approach could potentially be generalized to other disease states and immunological phenotypes. The study listed 164 TCR beta chains as associated with cytomegalovirus. A later analysis lacked HLA typing for the validation cohort, so it scored co-occurrence in that cohort across all 130 or so repertoires. The classifier was reported to diagnose cytomegalovirus status with high specificity and sensitivity in both the original and validation cohorts. A few of the identified cytomegalovirus-associated TCR beta chains were confirmed in vitro to be specific for cytomegalovirus antigens.

V gives up 3 bases and J gives up 2 bases, and the segment between their germline ends measures 16 bases. The CDR3, from cysteine to phenylalanine, totals 16 residues. Just the 48-base CDR3 DNA is kept, in frame starting at base 1. CDR1 and CDR2 are read off the germline V gene as SGHVS and FNYEAQ. Donors formed part of the validation cohort, which comprised 120 or so subjects and was distinct from the first cohort of 666 subjects. Library preparation used the immunoSEQ multiplex PCR assay. For the original study's pipeline: To diagnose cytomegalovirus status from the catalog of TCR beta chain sequences, a statistical classification framework was built. TCRdb took this table from immuneACCESS and kept in-frame rearrangements with V and J called. Such tables lack part of the clones; where checked against another copy, unresolved V genes explain under half of the gap, and the rest is unexplained. D and trimming were read from the DNA, whereas the V and J calls and clone size are those reported in that table. The sample table holds around 200,000 clones, of which about 80% were seen once. The top ten clonotypes cover about 3% of the sample.

The sequence derives from a woman between 18 and 30 years old in good health and CMV-seropositive. The sequence is built from TRBV7-6 and TRBJ1-1; the D gene is not confidently resolved. Sequencing was performed on PBMCs. At the DNA level, the sequence is TGTGCCAGCAGCTTCAATTCGCAAATCGGTAACACTGAAGCTTTCTTT. This yields the protein CASSFNSQIGNTEAFF.